Detailed here is one TCR beta chain. Its specificity is not known. The run of the v3.0 immunoSEQ assay was at survey level. Profiled with immunoSEQ multiplex PCR; TCRdb holds only in-frame clones, not every one. Of about 22,000 clones in the sample, roughly 82% were seen once. The germline gives CDR1 MNHNY, CDR2 SVGAGI (reference sequence). The V end was cut by 7 bases, the J end by 0 bases, with 7 bases between. This CDR3 has 13 amino acids. The data are from a study of long-term antiretroviral therapy in people with HIV. Every donor contributed at least one pre-ART and at least two post-ART PBMC samples. General study results and limits: Whereas controls had wider CDR3 length ranges, HIV repertoires had narrower ones. Pre-ART clonal expansion yielded clones that dominated the repertoire at all time points. Investigators report no available data on ART adherence, viral resistance or therapy changes.

The receptor's source is a man aged 30 to 39 with HIV. The sample was unsorted PBMCs, taken around 5.9 years after starting antiretroviral therapy. J is TRBJ1-3 and V is TRBV6-6, with D unclear. CDR3 in amino acids: CASTITSGNTIYF. The CDR3 coding sequence is TGTGCCAGCACGATTACCTCTGGAAACACCATATATTTT.